This T cell receptor beta chain is from a study of cytomegalovirus exposure and HLA in healthy donors. Study conclusions and caveats: Later, TCR association rates were found to vary by HLA locus, highest for DRB1 and lowest for HLA-C. Previous analysis showed most TCR beta V segments were productive about 90% or about 30% of the time. Most observed TCR sequences were rare, whereas some public TCRs were detected in many donors.

PCR primers comprised 60 Vbeta and 13 Jbeta primers. Clones were read by immunoSEQ multiplex PCR, and TCRdb kept only the in-frame ones, dropping some. The sample yields approximately 33,000 clones, nearly 55% seen once. As regards this clone: The antigen remains unidentified.

In germline, CDR1 is SGHRS, CDR2 YFSETQ. This CDR3 region has 15 residues. Losses at the gene ends were 3 bases for V and 2 bases for J; bases not matched to a gene: 7. The rearrangement uses TRBV5-1 and TRBJ2-7; 8 bases map to TRBD1. This clonotype was sampled from a woman between 40 and 50 years old in good health and CMV-seropositive. Sequenced input: PBMCs. The CDR3 bases are TGCGCCAGCAGCTCGGGACAGGTGACCACCTACGAGCAGTACTTC. It translates to CASSSGQVTTYEQYF.